This TCR beta chain stems from a study of monozygotic twins with inflammatory bowel disease (dated by TCRdb to between 2018 and 2021). Background for the entire study: The full study comprised around 30 monozygotic twin pairs: nine German pairs (four IBD-concordant, five IBD-discordant) and 19 IBD-discordant Danish pairs. Each individual had, on average, about 151 000 unique TCRalpha sequences and 181 000 unique TCRbeta sequences available for analysis. Disease-associated traits were sought mainly through comparisons between IBD patients and their genetically identical healthy co-twins within discordant pairs.

From each donor, a roughly 2.5 ml peripheral blood sample was collected into PAXgene tubes and stored at -80 degrees C. Without T cell sorting, total RNA was isolated from whole blood using the PAXgene blood miRNA kit on an automated QIAcube. Peripheral blood from monozygotic twin pairs who were concordant or discordant for inflammatory bowel disease underwent deep TCRalpha and TCRbeta repertoire profiling using unique molecular barcoding. Smoking habits were recorded for all twin pairs, and individuals were classified as current, former or never smokers. Details on this clonotype: No antigen is known for it.

The library was prepared using 5' RACE. For each TCR library, 3,000 to 3,500 ng of total RNA was used. cDNA was synthesized with SMARTScribe reverse transcriptase in eight separate reactions per sample. Unique molecular identifiers containing a 6-nucleotide sample barcode were introduced through template switching during cDNA synthesis. TCRalpha and TCRbeta cDNA was amplified in two nested PCRs of around 15 and 9 cycles, and bead purification was carried out after each PCR. Before amplification, the cDNA was treated with uracil DNA-glycosylase and purified using the QIAquick PCR purification kit. The second PCR added Illumina TruSeq-compatible adapters along with sample-specific barcodes. Library quality and concentration were checked on TapeStation and Qubit, and libraries were pooled at roughly 5 ng each. The pooled libraries were sequenced with 2 x 100 bp reads and custom sequencing primers on an Illumina HiSeq2500 single-index Rapid Run. The published analysis was carried out like this. UMI-based consensus assembly with MiGEC version 1.2.6 was used to correct PCR and sequencing errors. MiXCR version 2.1.1 was used for V(D)J alignment, clonotype assembly and CDR3 extraction. To normalise gene usage, clonotype sharing and MAIT/NKT TCR abundance, the analysis used the top 1000, 10 000 and 20 000 clonotypes per sample. After downsampling to 27 000 UMIs, diversity was calculated as the inverse Simpson index using the vegan R package. Statistical testing used paired Mann-Whitney U tests on the discordant twin pairs and applied Benjamini-Hochberg correction for multiple testing. TCRdb reprocessed the reads and lists each CDR3 protein sequence as a single entry, with no DNA. The V and J calls come from TCRdb's annotation, not from the publication. The table for this sample lists around 220,000 distinct CDR3 sequences. More than 7.5% of the sample is in the top ten clones.

Inclusive of the bounding cysteine and phenylalanine, the CDR3 is 17 residues long. No DNA sequence was recorded. CDR1 and CDR2 (KGHSH, LQKENI) derive from the germline V gene. The paper as a whole reports these results and caveats: Because patients were on differing immunosuppressive treatments, the repertoires may have picked up extra background noise and inter-individual variability. The results gave no support for a single strong signal or clonotype linked to IBD. The analysis was unable to tell different T cell subtypes apart. Concordant and discordant twins showed no difference in repertoire similarity, possibly because of limited statistical power. IBD patients had lower TCRbeta repertoire diversity, measured by the inverse Simpson index, than their healthy co-twins. IBD patients shared fewer clonotypes with other individuals than healthy twins did, most markedly in patients showing signs of disease activity.

Sequenced input: blood. This clonotype originated in a human donor with ulcerative colitis or Crohn's disease, or a healthy co-twin of an affected twin (not recorded which). Rearrangement joined TRBV18 to TRBJ1-4; TCRdb gives TRBD1 as the D gene, but with no DNA this cannot be confirmed. The CDR3 protein: CASSPPGQGQQSGKLFF. Outside the CDR3, residues come from the reference TRBV18 and TRBJ1-4 proteins, so the full variable domain is: NAGVMQNPRHLVRRRGQEARLRCSPMKGHSHVYWYRQLPEEGLKFMVYLQKENIIDESGMPKERFSAEFPKEGPSILRIQQVVRGDSAAYFCASSPPGQGQQSGKLFFGSGTQLSVL.